This record concerns one T cell receptor beta chain sequence. The authors' processing: Quantification of nucleated cells was approximated via reference gene primer amplification. Clones were read by immunoSEQ multiplex PCR, and TCRdb kept only the in-frame ones, dropping some. V, J and clone size reflect that table, while D and trimming were determined from the DNA. Altogether around 250,000 clones are present, around 83% being singletons, with the ten largest covering roughly 9.4%. This sample is drawn from a study of blood T cell repertoires in COVID-19. Study context: The United States, Italy and Spain were the sources of the acute and convalescent COVID-19 samples. Sources were T cells, B-cell-depleted T cells, or PBMCs; the material itself was cDNA or gDNA.

V trimming: 4 bases; J trimming: 1 base; junction bases outside the gene matches: 2. CDR1 and CDR2 (germline): SGHRS, YFSETQ. CDR3 size: 14 residues. This TCR derives from a middle-aged man with active or convalescent COVID-19. This sequence joins TRBV5-1 and TRBJ2-5; 9 positions match TRBD1. The sequenced sample consisted of peripheral blood. Written as DNA, the CDR3 is TGCGCCAGCAGCCAGGGACAGGGCCAAGAGACCCAGTACTTC. Translating gives CASSQGQGQETQYF.